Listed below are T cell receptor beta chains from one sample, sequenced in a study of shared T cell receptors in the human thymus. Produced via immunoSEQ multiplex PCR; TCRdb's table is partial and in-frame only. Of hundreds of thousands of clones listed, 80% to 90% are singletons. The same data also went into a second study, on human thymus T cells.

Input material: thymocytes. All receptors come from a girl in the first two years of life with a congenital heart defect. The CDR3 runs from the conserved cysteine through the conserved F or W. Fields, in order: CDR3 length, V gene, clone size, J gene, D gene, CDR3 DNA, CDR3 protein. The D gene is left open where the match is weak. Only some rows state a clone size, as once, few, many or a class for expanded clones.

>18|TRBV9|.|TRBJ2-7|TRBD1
TGTGCCAGCAGCGAGTCCGGACAGGGGGCTTGTGGCTCTAACGAGCAGTACTTC
CASSESGQGACGSNEQYF
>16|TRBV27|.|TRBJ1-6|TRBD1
TGTGCCAGCAGTTTAGCCAAGAGACAGGGTAATTCACCCCTCCACTTT
CASSLAKRQGNSPLHF
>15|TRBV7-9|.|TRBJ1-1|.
TGTGCCAGCATCCATCGGCAGGGAAGGGACACTGAAGCTTTCTTT
CASIHRQGRDTEAFF
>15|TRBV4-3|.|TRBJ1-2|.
TGCGCCAGCAGCCATGACAGCCGCTCTTTATATGGCTACACCTTC
CASSHDSRSLYGYTF
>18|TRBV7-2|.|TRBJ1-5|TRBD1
TGTGCCAGCAGCCCACGAGACAGGGGGCGTGCAAGCAATCAGCCCCAGCATTTT
CASSPRDRGRASNQPQHF
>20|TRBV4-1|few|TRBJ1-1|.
TGCGCCAGCAGCCAAACGGAGGGGACCCTACACTTAAAACGGGGCACTGAAGCTTTCTTT
CASSQTEGTLHLKRGTEAFF
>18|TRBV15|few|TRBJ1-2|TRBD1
TGTGCCACCAGCAGAGATCTGGTTTCCGACAGGGAAGGCGCGGGCTACACCTTC
CATSRDLVSDREGAGYTF
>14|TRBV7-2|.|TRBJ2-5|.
TGTGCCAGCAGCTTCGGTCACAAGGGGGAGACCCAGTACTTC
CASSFGHKGETQYF
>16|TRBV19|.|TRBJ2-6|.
TGTGCCAGCACTCGGGTCACGGACTCTGGGGCCAACGTCCTGACTTTC
CASTRVTDSGANVLTF
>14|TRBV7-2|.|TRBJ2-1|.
TGTGCCAGCAGCGACCCTGCGGGGGCAAATGAGCAGTTCTTC
CASSDPAGANEQFF
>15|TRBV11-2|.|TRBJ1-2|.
TGTGCCAGCAGCTTAGATGTCGGTACCTTCTATGGCTACACCTTC
CASSLDVGTFYGYTF
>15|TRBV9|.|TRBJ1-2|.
TGTGCCAGCAGCGTAGACGAACGGGACTACCATGGCTACACCTTC
CASSVDERDYHGYTF
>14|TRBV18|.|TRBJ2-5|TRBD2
TGTGCCAGCTCACCACCGCCGGGAGGGGAGACCCAGTACTTC
CASSPPPGGETQYF
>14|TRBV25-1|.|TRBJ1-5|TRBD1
TGTGCCAGCAGCCCAGACAGGGGGAATCAGCCCCAGCATTTT
CASSPDRGNQPQHF
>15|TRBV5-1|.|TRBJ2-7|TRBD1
TGCGCCAGCAGCACCTCGGACAGGTTTTTCGACGAGCAGTACTTC
CASSTSDRFFDEQYF
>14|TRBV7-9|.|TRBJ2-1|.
TGTGCCAGCAGGCGGTTACAGGGACCCAGGGAGCAGTTCTTC
CASRRLQGPREQFF
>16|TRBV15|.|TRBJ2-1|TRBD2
TGTGCCACCAGCCTAACGGCAACGGGGGGGCACGATGAGCAGTTCTTC
CATSLTATGGHDEQFF
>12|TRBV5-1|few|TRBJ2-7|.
TGCGCCAGCAGCTTGGACACCTACGAGCAGTACTTC
CASSLDTYEQYF
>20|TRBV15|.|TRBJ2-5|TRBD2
TGTGCCACCAGCTGCCCATTGGCTAGCGGGGCCCAAAGTCTCCAAGAGACCCAGTACTTC
CATSCPLASGAQSLQETQYF
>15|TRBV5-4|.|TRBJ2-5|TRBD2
TGTGCCACGGGCCAGCGGGGGGGCCCGAAAGAGACCCAGTACTTC
CATGQRGGPKETQYF
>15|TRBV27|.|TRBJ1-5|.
TGTGCCAGCAGGCCCACAGGGTTCCGTAATCAGCCCCAGCATTTT
CASRPTGFRNQPQHF
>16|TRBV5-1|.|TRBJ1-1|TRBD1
TGCGCCAGCGCTCCCAGCCGACAGGGGAAGAACACTGAAGCTTTCTTT
CASAPSRQGKNTEAFF
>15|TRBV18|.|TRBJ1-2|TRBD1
TGTGCCAGCTCATCACCATTTACAGGGGGGAATGGCTACACCTTC
CASSSPFTGGNGYTF
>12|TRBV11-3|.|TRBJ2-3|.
TGTGCCAGCAGCGGGAGCCCGGATACGCAGTATTTT
CASSGSPDTQYF
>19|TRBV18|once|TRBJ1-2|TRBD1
TGTGCCAGCTCACCAAGATTTACAGGGGTCGCTAGAATCGGCTATGGCTACACCTTC
CASSPRFTGVARIGYGYTF
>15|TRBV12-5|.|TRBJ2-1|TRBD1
TGTGCTAGTGGCCCCGGGACAGGGTCCTACAATGAGCAGTTCTTC
CASGPGTGSYNEQFF
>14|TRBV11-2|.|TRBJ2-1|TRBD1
TGTGCCAGCAGCTGGGACAGGGCACCCAATGAGCAGTTCTTC
CASSWDRAPNEQFF
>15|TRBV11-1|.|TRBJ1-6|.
TGTGCCAGCAGCTTACTGTACAGTTATAATTCACCCCTCCACTTT
CASSLLYSYNSPLHF
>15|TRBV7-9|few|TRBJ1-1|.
TGTGCCAGCAGCTTATCTTCGAGGGTCGACCCTGAAGCTTTCTTT
CASSLSSRVDPEAFF
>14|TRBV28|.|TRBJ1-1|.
TGTGCCAGCAGTCCCCCTCCAGGAGGCACTGAAGCTTTCTTT
CASSPPPGGTEAFF
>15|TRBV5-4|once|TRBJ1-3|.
TGTGCCAGCAGCGGGATGGACAACTCTGGAAACACCATATATTTT
CASSGMDNSGNTIYF
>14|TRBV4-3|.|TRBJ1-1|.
TGCGCCAGCAGCCAAGATCTGAGGTCGGCTGAAGCTTTCTTT
CASSQDLRSAEAFF
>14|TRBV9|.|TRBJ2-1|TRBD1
TGTGCCAGCAGCATCCGGGACAGGGGTCATGAGCAGTTCTTC
CASSIRDRGHEQFF
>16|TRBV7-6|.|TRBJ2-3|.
TGTGCCAGCAGCCAAAGTATGGAAGGGGGCACAGATACGCAGTATTTT
CASSQSMEGGTDTQYF
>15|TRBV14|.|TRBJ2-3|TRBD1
TGTGCCAGCAGCCGCCTGACAGGGGCTGAGGATACGCAGTATTTT
CASSRLTGAEDTQYF
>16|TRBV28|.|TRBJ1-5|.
TGTGCCAGCAGTTTATACAGGTTCGGGAGCAATCAGCCCCAGCATTTT
CASSLYRFGSNQPQHF
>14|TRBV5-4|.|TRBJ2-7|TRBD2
TGTGCCAGCAGCTTGCAGCGGGGGAGGTACGAGCAGTACTTC
CASSLQRGRYEQYF
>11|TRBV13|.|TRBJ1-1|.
TGTGCCAGCAGCTTACGGAGAGAAGCTTTCTTT
CASSLRREAFF
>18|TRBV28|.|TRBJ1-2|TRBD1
TGTGCCAGCAGTTTCCTCCCCGGCTGGGACAGGGTGGAGTATGGCTACACCTTC
CASSFLPGWDRVEYGYTF
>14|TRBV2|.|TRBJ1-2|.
TGTGCCAGCAGTGACCGGGATTCTAACTATGGCTACACCTTC
CASSDRDSNYGYTF
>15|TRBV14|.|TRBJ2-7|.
TGTGCCAGCAGCCAAGACCTGGCAGGTACCTACGAGCAGTACTTC
CASSQDLAGTYEQYF
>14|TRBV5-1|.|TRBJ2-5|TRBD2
TGCGCCAGCAGCTTGGCTAGCGGGGGAGAGACCCAGTACTTC
CASSLASGGETQYF
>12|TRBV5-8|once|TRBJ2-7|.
TGTGCCAGCAGCCCCAACAACTACGAGCAGTACTTC
CASSPNNYEQYF
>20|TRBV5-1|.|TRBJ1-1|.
TGCGCCAGCAGCTTATGGGGAGTATGCTTTCCTGCCTGGGCTGGATTTGAAGCTTTCTTT
CASSLWGVCFPAWAGFEAFF
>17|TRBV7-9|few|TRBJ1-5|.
TGTGCCAGCAGCTCTAGTCTTGACAGAAACCTAAATCAGCCCCAGCATTTT
CASSSSLDRNLNQPQHF
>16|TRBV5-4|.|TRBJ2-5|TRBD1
TGTGCCAGCAGTACAGGACAGGGGGTCCTTCAAGAGACCCAGTACTTC
CASSTGQGVLQETQYF
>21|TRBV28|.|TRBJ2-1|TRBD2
TGTGCCAGCAGTTTTTGGACGATCGGGGGGGCAAATAAGGGATCCTACAATGAGCAGTTCTTC
CASSFWTIGGANKGSYNEQFF
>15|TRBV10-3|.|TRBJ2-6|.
TGTGCCATCCCAGAGAAGGGAACTGGGGCCAACGTCCCGACTTTC
CAIPEKGTGANVPTF
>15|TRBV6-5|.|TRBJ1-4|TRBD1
TGTGCCAGCACCTACTCGGGACAGAGAAATGAAAAACTGTTTTTT
CASTYSGQRNEKLFF
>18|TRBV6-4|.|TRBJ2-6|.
TGTGCCAGCAGGAAAGACCGGGACATTTACTCTGGGGCCAACGTCCTGACTTTC
CASRKDRDIYSGANVLTF
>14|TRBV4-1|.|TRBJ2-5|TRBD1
TGCGCCAGCAGCCCCGGGACAGCCCAAGAGACCCAGTACTTC
CASSPGTAQETQYF
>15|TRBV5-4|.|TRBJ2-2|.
TGTGCCAGCAGCTTGCGGGGGTCGAACACCGGGGAGCTGTTTTTT
CASSLRGSNTGELFF
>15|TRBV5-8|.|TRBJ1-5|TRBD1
TGTGCCAGCAGGGGACAGGGAAGGTACAATCAGCCCCAGCATTTT
CASRGQGRYNQPQHF
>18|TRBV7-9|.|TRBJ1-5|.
TGTGCCAGCAGCTTAGGGGATATTGGACAGCAGACTGATCAGCCCCAGCATTTT
CASSLGDIGQQTDQPQHF
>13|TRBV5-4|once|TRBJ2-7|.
TGTGCCAGCAGCTTGGAGGCCGGGGAGGTCCCTATCTTC
CASSLEAGEVPIF
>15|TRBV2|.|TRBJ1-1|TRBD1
TGTGCCAGCAGTCCCAGCGGGACAGGGAACACTGAAGCTTTCTTT
CASSPSGTGNTEAFF
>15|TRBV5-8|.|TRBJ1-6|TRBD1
TGTGCCAGCAGCTTACAGGGACAGGGGAATTCACCCCTCCACTTT
CASSLQGQGNSPLHF
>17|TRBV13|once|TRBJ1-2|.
TGTGCCAGCACCCTGGGGGGGTGCAAAGGGGGTGGATATGGCTACACCTTC
CASTLGGCKGGGYGYTF
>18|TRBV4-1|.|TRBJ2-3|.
TGCGCCAGCAGCCAAGATGGAAAGCGGTCGTCTTACACAGATACGCAGTATTTT
CASSQDGKRSSYTDTQYF
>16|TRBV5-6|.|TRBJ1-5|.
TGTGCCAGCAGCTTGGCAGGGAATGGGGGCAATCAGCCCCAGCATTTT
CASSLAGNGGNQPQHF